These 3 T cell receptor beta chains originate from one sample sequenced in a study of blood T cell repertoires in COVID-19. Produced via immunoSEQ multiplex PCR; TCRdb's table is partial and in-frame only. The table shows about 270,000 clones, with about four fifths occurring only once. Sequenced material: peripheral blood. Receptors originate from a woman between 50 and 59 years old who had recovered from COVID-19.

This clone was recorded once. Here the CDR3 reads CASSQGGQSLSGNTIYF. The DNA for the CDR3 is TGCGCCAGCAGCCAAGGGGGCCAGTCTCTCTCTGGAAACACCATATATTTT. V gene TRBV4-1 combines with J gene TRBJ1-3, with D possibly TRBD1 on 5 matching bases. This CDR3 region has 17 residues. The germline V gene encodes CDR1 MGHRA and CDR2 YSYEKL. The V and J ends lost 1 base and 0 bases respectively, with 13 bases between them.

This clone appeared once. The chain joins TRBV6-5 to TRBJ1-6; D perhaps matches TRBD1 (6 bases). The germline V gene has CDR1 MNHEY and CDR2 SVGAGI. V was shortened by 8 bases and J by 8 bases, with 16 bases between the two germline ends. The CDR3 spans 14 residues. CDR3 sequence: CASVRGRGDSPLHF. The DNA of the CDR3 is TGTGCCAGCGTGCGGGGGCGAGGGGATTCACCCCTCCACTTT.

This sequence joins TRBV5-1 and TRBJ2-3; TRBD2 matches at 9 bases. The CDR3 sequence is 15 residues long. Per the germline V gene, CDR1 is SGHRS and CDR2 is YFSETQ. Trimming removed 4 bases from V and 0 bases from J; junction bases left unmatched: 3. CDR3 in amino acids: CASSQLAGSTDTQYF. The CDR3 region has the DNA TGCGCCAGCAGCCAACTAGCGGGTAGCACAGATACGCAGTATTTT.